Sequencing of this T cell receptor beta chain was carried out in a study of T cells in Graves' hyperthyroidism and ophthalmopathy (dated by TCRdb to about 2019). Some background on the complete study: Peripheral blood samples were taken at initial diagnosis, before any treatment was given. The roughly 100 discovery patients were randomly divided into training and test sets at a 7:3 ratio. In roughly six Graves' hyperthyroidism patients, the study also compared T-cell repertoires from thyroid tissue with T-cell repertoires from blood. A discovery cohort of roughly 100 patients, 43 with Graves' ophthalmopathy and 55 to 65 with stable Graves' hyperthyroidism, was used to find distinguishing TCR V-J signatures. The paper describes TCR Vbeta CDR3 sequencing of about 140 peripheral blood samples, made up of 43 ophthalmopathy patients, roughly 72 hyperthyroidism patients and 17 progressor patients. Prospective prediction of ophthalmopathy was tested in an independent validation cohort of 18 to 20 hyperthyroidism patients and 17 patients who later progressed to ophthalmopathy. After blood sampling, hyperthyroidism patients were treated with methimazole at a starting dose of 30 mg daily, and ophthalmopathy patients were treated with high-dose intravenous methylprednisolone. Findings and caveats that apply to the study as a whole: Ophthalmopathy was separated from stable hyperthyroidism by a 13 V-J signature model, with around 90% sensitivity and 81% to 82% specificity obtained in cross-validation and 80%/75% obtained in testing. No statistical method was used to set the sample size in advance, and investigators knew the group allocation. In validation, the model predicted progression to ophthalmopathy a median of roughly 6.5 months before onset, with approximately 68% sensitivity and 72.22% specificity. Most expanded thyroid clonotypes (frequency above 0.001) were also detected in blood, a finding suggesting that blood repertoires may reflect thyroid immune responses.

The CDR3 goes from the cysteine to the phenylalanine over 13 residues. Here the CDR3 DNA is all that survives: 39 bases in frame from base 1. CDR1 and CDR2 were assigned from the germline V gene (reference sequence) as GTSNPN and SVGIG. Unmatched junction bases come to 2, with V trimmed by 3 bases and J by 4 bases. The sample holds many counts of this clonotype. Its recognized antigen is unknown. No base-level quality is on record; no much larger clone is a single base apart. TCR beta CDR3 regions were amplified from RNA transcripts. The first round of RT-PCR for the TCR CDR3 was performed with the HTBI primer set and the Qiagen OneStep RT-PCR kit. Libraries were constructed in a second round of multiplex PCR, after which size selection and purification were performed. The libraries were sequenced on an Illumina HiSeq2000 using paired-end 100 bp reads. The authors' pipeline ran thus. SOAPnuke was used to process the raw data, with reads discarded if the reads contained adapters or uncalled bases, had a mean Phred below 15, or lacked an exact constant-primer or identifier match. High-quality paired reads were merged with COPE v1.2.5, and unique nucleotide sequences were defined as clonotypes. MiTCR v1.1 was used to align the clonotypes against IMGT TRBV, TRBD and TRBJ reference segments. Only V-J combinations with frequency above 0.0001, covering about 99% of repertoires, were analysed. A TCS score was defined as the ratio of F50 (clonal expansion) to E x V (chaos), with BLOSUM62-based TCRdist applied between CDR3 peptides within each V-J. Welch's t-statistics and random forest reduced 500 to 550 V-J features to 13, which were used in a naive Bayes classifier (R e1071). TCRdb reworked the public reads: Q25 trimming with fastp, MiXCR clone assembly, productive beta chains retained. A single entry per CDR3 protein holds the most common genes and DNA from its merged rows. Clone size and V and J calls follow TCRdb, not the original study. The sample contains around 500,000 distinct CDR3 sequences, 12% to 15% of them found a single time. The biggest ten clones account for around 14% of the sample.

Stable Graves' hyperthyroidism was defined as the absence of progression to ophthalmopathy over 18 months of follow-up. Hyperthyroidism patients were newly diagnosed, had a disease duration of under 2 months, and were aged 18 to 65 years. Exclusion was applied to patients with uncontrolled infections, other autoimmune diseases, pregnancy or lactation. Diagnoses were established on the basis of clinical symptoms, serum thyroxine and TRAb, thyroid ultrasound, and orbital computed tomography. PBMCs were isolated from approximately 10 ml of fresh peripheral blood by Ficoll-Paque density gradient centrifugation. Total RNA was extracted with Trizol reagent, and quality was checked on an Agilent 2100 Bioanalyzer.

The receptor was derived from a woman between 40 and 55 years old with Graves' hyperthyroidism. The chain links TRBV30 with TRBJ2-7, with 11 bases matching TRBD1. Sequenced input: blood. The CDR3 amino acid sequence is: CAWSGQGAYEQYF. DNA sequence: TGTGCCTGGAGCGGACAGGGGGCTTACGAGCAGTACTTC.